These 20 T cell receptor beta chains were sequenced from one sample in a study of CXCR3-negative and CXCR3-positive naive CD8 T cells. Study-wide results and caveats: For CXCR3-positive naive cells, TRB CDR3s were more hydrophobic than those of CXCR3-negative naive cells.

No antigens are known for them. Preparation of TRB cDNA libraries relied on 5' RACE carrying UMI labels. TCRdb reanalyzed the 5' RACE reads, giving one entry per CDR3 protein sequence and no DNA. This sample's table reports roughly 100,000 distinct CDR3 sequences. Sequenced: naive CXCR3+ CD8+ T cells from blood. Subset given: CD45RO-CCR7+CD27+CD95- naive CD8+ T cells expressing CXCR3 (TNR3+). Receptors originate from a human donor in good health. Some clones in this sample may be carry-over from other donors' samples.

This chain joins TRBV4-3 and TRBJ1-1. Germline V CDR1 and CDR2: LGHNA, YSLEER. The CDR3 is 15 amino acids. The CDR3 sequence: CASSQDRLERTEAFF.

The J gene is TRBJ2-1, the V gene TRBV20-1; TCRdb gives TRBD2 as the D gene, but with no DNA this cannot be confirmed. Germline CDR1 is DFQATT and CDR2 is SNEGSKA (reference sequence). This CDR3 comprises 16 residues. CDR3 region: CSARGVAGGPYIEQFF.

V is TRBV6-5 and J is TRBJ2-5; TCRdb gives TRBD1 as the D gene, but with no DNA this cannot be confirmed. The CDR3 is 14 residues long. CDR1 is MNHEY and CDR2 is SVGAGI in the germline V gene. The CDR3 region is CASTERGIGETQYF.

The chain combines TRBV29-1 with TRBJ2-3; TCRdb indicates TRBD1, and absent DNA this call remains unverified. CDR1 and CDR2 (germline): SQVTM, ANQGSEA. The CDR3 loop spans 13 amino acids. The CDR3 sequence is CSEGGRSTDTQYF.

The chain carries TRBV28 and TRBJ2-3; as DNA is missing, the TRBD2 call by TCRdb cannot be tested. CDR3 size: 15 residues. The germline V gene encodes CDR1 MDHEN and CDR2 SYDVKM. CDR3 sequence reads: CASSLLAASQDTQYF.

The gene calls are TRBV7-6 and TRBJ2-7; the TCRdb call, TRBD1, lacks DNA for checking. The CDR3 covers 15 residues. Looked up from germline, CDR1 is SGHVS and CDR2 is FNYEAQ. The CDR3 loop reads CASSFETGQVLEQYF.

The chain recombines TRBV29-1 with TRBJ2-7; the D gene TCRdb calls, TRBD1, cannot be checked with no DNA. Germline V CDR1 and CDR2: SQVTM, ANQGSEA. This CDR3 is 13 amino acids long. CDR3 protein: CSASWGQGYEQYF.

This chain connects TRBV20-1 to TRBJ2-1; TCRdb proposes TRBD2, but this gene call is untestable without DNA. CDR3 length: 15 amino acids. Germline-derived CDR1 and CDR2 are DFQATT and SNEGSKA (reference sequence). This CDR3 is CSPRTGRAIYNEQFF.

The CDR3: CASNHRAGGYETQYF. This chain links TRBV6-2 or TRBV6-3 with TRBJ2-5; lacking DNA, the TRBD1 call made by TCRdb goes unchecked. CDR3 length: 15 amino acids. Germline CDR1 reads MNHEY; CDR2 reads SVGEGT.

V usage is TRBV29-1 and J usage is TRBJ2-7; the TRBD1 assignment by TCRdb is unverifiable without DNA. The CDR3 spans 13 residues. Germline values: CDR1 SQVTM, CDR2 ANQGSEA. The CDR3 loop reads CSVTGTGSYEQYF.

The CDR3 here is CASSLREAGGFYNEQFF. The rearrangement links TRBV6-2 or TRBV6-3 to TRBJ2-1; TCRdb lists TRBD2, though no DNA is available to test this call. The germline CDR1 and CDR2 sequences are MNHEY and SVGEGT. The CDR3 contains 17 residues.

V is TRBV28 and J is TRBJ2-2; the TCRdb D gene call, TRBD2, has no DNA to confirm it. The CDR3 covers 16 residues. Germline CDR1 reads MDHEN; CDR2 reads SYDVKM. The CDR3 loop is CASITYRESNTGELFF.

The chain's CDR3 is CASSPRPGGTDTQYF. The rearrangement links TRBV6-6 to TRBJ2-3; TCRdb returns TRBD1, unconfirmable since there is no DNA. Germline assignment: CDR1 MNHNY and CDR2 SVGAGI (reference sequence). The CDR3 length is 15 residues.

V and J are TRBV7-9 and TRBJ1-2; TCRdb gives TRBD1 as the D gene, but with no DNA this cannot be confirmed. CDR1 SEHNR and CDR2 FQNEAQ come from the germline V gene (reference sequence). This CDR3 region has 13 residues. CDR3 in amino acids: CASSLETDYGYTF.

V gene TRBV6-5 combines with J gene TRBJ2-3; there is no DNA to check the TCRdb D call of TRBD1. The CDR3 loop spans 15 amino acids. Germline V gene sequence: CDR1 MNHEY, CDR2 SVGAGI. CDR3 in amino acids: CASSMEGVSTDTQYF.

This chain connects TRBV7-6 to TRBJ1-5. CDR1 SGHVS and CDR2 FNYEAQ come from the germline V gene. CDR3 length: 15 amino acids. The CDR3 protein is CASSLNDANNQPQHF.

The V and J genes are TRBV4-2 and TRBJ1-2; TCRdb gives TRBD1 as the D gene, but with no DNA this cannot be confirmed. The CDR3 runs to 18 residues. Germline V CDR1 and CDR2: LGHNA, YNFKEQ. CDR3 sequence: CASSQPSAPTGEDYGYTF.

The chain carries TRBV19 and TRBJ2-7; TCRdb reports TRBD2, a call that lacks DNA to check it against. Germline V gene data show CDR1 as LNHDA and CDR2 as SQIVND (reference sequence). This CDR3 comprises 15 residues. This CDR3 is CASSILAGGGDEQYF.

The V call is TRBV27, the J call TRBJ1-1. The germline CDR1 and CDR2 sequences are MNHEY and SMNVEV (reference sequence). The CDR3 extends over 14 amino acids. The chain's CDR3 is CASSLGFMNTEAFF.

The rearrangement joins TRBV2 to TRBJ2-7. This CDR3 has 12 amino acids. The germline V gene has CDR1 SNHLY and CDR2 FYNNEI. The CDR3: CASSEASNEQYF.